The entry below gives a single T cell receptor (beta chain) sequence along with its context. In the original workflow: Reference gene primer amplification gave nucleated cell count estimates. Produced via immunoSEQ multiplex PCR; TCRdb's table is partial and in-frame only. The V and J calls and clone size are taken from that table; D and trimming were inferred from the DNA. The table records around 200,000 clones, approximately 86% of them present only once. These data belong to a study of blood T cell repertoires in COVID-19. CDR3 size: 20 residues. The chain uses TRBV21-1 and TRBJ2-1; TRBD1, the table's D call, lacks a check against the DNA. TRBV21-1 is deemed a pseudogene. This TCR was recovered from a woman aged 25-40 years who had been exposed to COVID-19. The material sequenced was PBMCs or T cells enriched from blood (not recorded which). The CDR3 DNA is TGTGCCAGCAGCAAAGGGGACAAGAGGACATCCAGGCCCTACAACAATGAGCAGTTCTTC. This translates into CASSKGDKRTSRPYNNEQFF.